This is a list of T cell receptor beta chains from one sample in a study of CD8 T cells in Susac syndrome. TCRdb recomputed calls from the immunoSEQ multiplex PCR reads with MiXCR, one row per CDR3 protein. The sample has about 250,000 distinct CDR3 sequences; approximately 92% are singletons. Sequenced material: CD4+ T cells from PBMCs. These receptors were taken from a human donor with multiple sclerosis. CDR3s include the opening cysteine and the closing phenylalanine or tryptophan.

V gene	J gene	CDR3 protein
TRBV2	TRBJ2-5	CASSQRRGGEETQYF
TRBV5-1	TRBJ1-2	CASSSGTGGIGSLYGYTF
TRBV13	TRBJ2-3	CASSRKIAGGPLDTQYF
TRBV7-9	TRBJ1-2	CASSSTGSGYTF
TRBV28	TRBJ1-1	CASSLGGTKSHTEAFF
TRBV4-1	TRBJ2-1	CASSQPLGMNEQFF
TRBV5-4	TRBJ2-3	CASSYGLVLTDTQYF
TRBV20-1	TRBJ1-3	CSARDHRTGNTIYF
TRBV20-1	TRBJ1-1	CSARDYSGTGNTEAFF
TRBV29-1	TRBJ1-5	CSVEDTGQPQHF
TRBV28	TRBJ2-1	CASSRLARNEQFF
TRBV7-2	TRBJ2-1	CASSVGPNNEQFF
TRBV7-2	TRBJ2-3	CASSLGYAGTERNTQYF
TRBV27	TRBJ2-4	CASSGGMWGVTKNIQYF
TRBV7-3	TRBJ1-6	CASSGLGAGSPLHF
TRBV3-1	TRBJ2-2	CASSLEGQGNTGELFF
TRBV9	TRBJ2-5	CASSVYQGGETQYF
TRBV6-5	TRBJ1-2	CASSSFSRGLGYTF
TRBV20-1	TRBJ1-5	CSASRREHQPQHF
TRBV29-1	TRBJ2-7	CSVKNAGQNEQYF
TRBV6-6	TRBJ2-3	CASSAGLSTDTQYF